This paragraph covers one TCR beta chain sequence. Its antigen has not been determined. One base away there is no much larger clone; base qualities are not given. Receptors were amplified or captured by the immunoSEQ multiplex PCR assay. For the multiplex PCR, a mixture combining 60 forward primers for TCR Vbeta segments and 13 reverse primers for TCR Jbeta segments was used. The CDR3 region of rearranged TCR beta genes was amplified from genomic DNA with a multiplex PCR assay. The Illumina HiSeq System was used to sequence the amplified TCR beta libraries as 87-base-pair reads. Concerning the study's data processing: A later analysis tallied 75 million to 95 million unique TCR beta chains across the 666 repertoires, and some 12 million of those chains were shared by two or more donors. A nearest-neighbor algorithm error-corrected the raw reads and collapsed the reads into unique sequences, merging closely related sequences to remove PCR and sequencing errors. V, D and J gene segments were assigned by aligning CDR3 sequences to IMGT reference sequences. For a sequence to be retained, a match of at least six nucleotides to both a V gene segment and a J gene segment was required. A rearrangement counted as productive if the CDR3 had no stop codons and remained in frame with V and J, and every other rearrangement counted as non-productive. Following IMGT convention, CDR3 was defined as the stretch from the second conserved V-encoded cysteine up to the conserved J-encoded phenylalanine. The earlier analysis of about 610 of the donors excluded sequences that lacked an unambiguous match to a single V gene segment. An earlier analysis of just under 600 of the donors called V segments functional above 56.7% productive rearrangements and segregating when the between-donor standard deviation exceeded 5%. A statistical classification framework was developed to diagnose cytomegalovirus status using the catalog of TCR beta chain sequences. V and J gene assignment, in a later analysis, came from comparing TCR nucleotide sequences with IMGT/GENE-DB human TR gene sequences. Using the TCRdist pipeline, a later analysis assigned CDR3 sequences along with most-parsimonious VDJ recombination scenarios. In a later analysis, each TCR beta chain was defined by its CDR3 amino acid sequence together with its V-gene family, and reads lacking a unique V-gene family were excluded. A later analysis removed 450 to 600 highly shared, low-generation-probability nucleotide sequences to deal with suspected cross-contamination and a sequencing artifact. For each public chain, a later analysis derived a clonal expansion index from normalized ranks of inferred template counts within each repertoire. In a later analysis, generation probabilities were computed using a VDJ recombination model fitted to out-of-frame rearrangements, and the results were checked against IGoR. A later analysis scored TCR-TCR, TCR-HLA and TCR-CMV co-occurrence with hypergeometric tests, applying a repertoire-size bias correction to TCR pairs. False discovery rates were estimated in a later analysis by permuting HLA or CMV assignments 20 times. A later analysis grouped co-occurring TCRs with DBSCAN, adding TCRdist sequence similarity when clustering within HLA-allele-positive subsets. Repertoires with fewer than 30,000 or more than 120,000 public chains were left out of co-occurrence clustering, as were a handful of repertoires with anomalous nucleotide sharing. The clones in this table, taken by TCRdb from immuneACCESS, are in-frame only. Not every clone is retained; where verified, under half of the shortfall comes from an unresolved V gene, and the cause of the rest is unknown. V and J calls and clone size are given by that table; D and trimming were obtained from the DNA. Across this sample there are roughly 230,000 clones, with about 85% seen only once. The top ten clonotypes cover 0.24% of the sample.

V and J are truncated by 7 bases and 2 bases respectively, leaving an intervening sequence of 10 bases. CDR1 SQVTM and CDR2 ANQGSEA were looked up in the germline V gene. From its cysteine to its phenylalanine, the CDR3 spans 12 amino acids. Only CDR3 DNA is held: 36 bases, read in frame from base 1. The data originate from a study of cytomegalovirus exposure and HLA in healthy donors (dated by TCRdb to 2015 to 2018). Some background on the complete study: An earlier analysis of a few hundred of the donors reported approximately 280 Gb of sequence data and approximately 120 million unique TCR beta sequences obtained from 180 million or so T cells. Donor age, sex, ethnicity and CMV serostatus were compiled together with the repertoire data. Genome-wide SNP genotypes for about 60% of the roughly 700 donors were used in a later genetic analysis, which treated that subset as a discovery cohort. The later analysis used no new phenotypic data to find candidate immune exposures, relying instead on TCR beta sequences and their occurrence across donors. Roughly five DR-DQ haplotypes were handled as single units for association and clustering, since linkage in the cohort was strong. The T cell repertoires of several hundred subjects were profiled by immunosequencing and related to cytomegalovirus serostatus. Among the roughly 400 genotyped donors, around 81% belonged to the genetic ancestry cluster associated with self-reported Caucasian donors. An earlier analysis of approximately 640 of the donors applied high-throughput TCR beta sequencing to assess whether each TCR beta V gene segment acted as functional or pseudogenic. All discovery cohort repertoires had been generated on a single sequencing platform. Typing coverage varied by locus: about 620-630 donors for A, B, C, DRB1 and DQB1; roughly 510 for DQA1; nearly 610 for DPA1; roughly 470 for DPB1. Along with the roughly 700-subject first cohort, a separate validation cohort of 120 different subjects was used. Among 300 to 500 genotyped donors of the cohort, an average of about 240,000 unique TCR beta nucleotide sequences was sequenced per donor, of which about 18% were non-productive. A later analysis re-analyzed previously published TCR beta repertoires from about 600 donors and added high-resolution HLA genotyping to study TCR occurrence patterns. The aim of the study was to test whether cataloging public T cell receptors could identify signatures of past pathogen exposure. HLA typing included class I and class II loci at four-digit resolution. An early release covering about 600 HLA-typed donors comprised about 310 gigabases of sequencing data and 85 million or so unique TCR sequences. High-throughput TCR immunosequencing, statistical association of individual TCRs with disease status, and machine learning were combined to predict cytomegalovirus infection status.

Broader findings and caveats from the paper: V-gene and J-gene trimming of TCR beta chains was associated with a missense DCLRE1C variant in a later genetic analysis, and the association was replicated in an independent cohort. A few of the identified cytomegalovirus-associated TCR beta chains were confirmed in vitro to be specific for cytomegalovirus antigens. The earlier analysis of about 600 of the donors excluded around 17 rarely observed V segments, including chromosome 9 orphons, because counts were too low. A further reported finding was that TCR beta sequences accurately predicted the HLA-A and HLA-B alleles for most subjects in the first cohort. Only TCR beta chains were sequenced in this cohort, and the absence of alpha or paired-chain data limited detectable features. HLA typing was unavailable for some donors at each locus, so association tests used only the typed subset. Strong co-occurrence of HLA alleles, especially DR and DQ, made assigning TCR associations to individual alleles difficult. A later analysis found that TCR association rates varied across HLA loci, with DRB1 alleles showing the most associated TCRs and HLA-C alleles the fewest. Presence/absence analyses assumed roughly uniform sequencing depth across donors, an assumption that may not hold. In an earlier analysis of around 600 of the donors, most TCR beta V segments appeared in productive rearrangements about 90% or about 30% of the time, broadly matching IMGT annotations. Compared with equally common non-associated chains, HLA-associated TCR beta chains in a later analysis were more clonally expanded and had lower generation probabilities. Some IMGT-functional V segments, including TRBV6-2 and TRBV6-3, could not be distinguished by the 87-base-pair reads and were therefore excluded. Compared with the approximately 710-donor mean, donors in an Asian-associated ancestry cluster had fewer N-insertions in productive TCRs, according to a later genetic analysis. Correlated functional status among segregating V segments might be attributable to linkage disequilibrium, but an unknown experimental factor could not be ruled out. A later analysis found that most CMV-associated TCR beta chains appeared HLA-restricted, with HLA associations seemingly driven largely by CMV exposure. For the cohort, immune exposure information was limited to CMV serostatus. While some public TCRs were present in many individuals, most TCR sequences turned up only very rarely across donors. At a false discovery rate of 0.05, a later analysis linked under 20,000 TCR beta sequences to specific HLA alleles. A cluster of highly shared sequence variants was judged likely to represent a technical artifact of the sequencing pipeline. The study listed 150 to 200 TCR beta chains as associated with cytomegalovirus. A later analysis reported that several top co-occurrence clusters appeared linked to parvovirus B19, influenza, CMV and Epstein-Barr virus. The classifier was reported to diagnose cytomegalovirus status with high specificity and sensitivity in both the original cohort and the validation cohort. The authors suggested that the approach could potentially be extended to other disease states and immunological phenotypes.

In total, approximately 610 healthy bone marrow donors made up the cohort. All cohort members were sampled while nominally healthy, although unrecorded immune exposures were likely present. The donor was CMV seronegative and was included in the group of several hundred seronegative cohort members. Every donor gave a peripheral blood sample, and the peripheral blood mononuclear cells from that sample were used for TCR beta sequencing. The Qiagen DNeasy Blood Extraction Kit was used to extract genomic DNA from the blood cell samples. Source material: PBMCs. The sequence links TRBV29-1 to TRBJ2-3; the D gene is perhaps TRBD2, from 5 matching bases. The receptor was isolated from a girl aged 2-9 years in good health and CMV-seronegative. For the CDR3, the sequence is CSGTALTDTQYF. The DNA reads TGCAGCGGGACTGCCCTCACAGATACGCAGTATTTT.